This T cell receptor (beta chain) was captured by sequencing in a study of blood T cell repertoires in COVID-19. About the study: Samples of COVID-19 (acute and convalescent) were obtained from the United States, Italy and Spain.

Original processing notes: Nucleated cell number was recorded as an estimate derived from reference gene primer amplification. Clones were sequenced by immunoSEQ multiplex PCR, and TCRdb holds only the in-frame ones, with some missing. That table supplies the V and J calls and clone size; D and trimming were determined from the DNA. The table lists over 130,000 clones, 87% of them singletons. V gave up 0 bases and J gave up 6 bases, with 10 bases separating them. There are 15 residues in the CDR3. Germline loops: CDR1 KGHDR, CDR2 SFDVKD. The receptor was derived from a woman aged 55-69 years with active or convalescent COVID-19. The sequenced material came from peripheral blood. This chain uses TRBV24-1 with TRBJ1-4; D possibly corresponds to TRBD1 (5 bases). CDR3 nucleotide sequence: TGTGCCACCAGTGATTTGGGCAGGGAGGATGAAAAACTGTTTTTT. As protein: CATSDLGREDEKLFF.